Reported below is one TCR beta chain. The sample comes from a study of blood T cell repertoires in COVID-19. The overall study: Samples taken during acute and convalescent COVID-19 were collected in the United States, Italy and Spain. The cDNA or gDNA used as material had been derived from T cells, B-cell-depleted T cells, or PBMCs.

Germline values: CDR1 MNHEY, CDR2 SVGAGI. Trimming removed 6 bases from V and 8 bases from J; junction bases left unmatched: 10. The CDR3 has 14 residues. Source study methods: Using reference gene primer amplification, nucleated cell counts were estimated. Generated by immunoSEQ multiplex PCR, the TCRdb table keeps only in-frame clones and is missing some. V and J calls and clone size are those listed in that table; D and trimming were worked out from the DNA. The top ten clones hold around 8.9% of a sample with hundreds of thousands of clones, roughly 80% of them seen once. This receptor was obtained from a man aged 80 or over with acute or convalescent COVID-19. The chain joins TRBV6-5 to TRBJ1-2; 9 nucleotides align to TRBD1. Sample: peripheral blood. For the CDR3, the DNA is TGTGCCAGCAGATCCCTCCGGGACAGGGACGGCTACACCTTC. It is translated as CASRSLRDRDGYTF.